These 16 T cell receptor beta chains came from one sample sequenced in a study of Tregs in tolerant kidney transplant recipients. TCRdb keeps only in-frame clones here, not all; method: immunoSEQ multiplex PCR. The sample gives about 46,000 clones, 75% to 95% of which show up once; around 0.67% is in the top ten. Sequencing input: Tregs from blood. These receptors all come from a human donor in good health.

The chain employs TRBV7-6 and TRBJ2-1; 8 positions match TRBD2. Germline V gene sequence: CDR1 SGHVS, CDR2 FNYEAQ. V dropped 2 bases and J dropped 4; count of bases not matched to a gene: 7. The CDR3 totals 16 residues. CDR3 region: CASSLKVAGPYNEQFF. CDR3 in DNA: TGTGCCAGCAGCTTAAAGGTAGCGGGACCTTACAATGAGCAGTTCTTC.

The chain links TRBV2 to TRBJ1-1, with 7 bases that match TRBD1. J lost 5 bases, V lost 7 bases, and 10 bases had no gene match. Germline loops: CDR1 SNHLY, CDR2 FYNNEI. The CDR3 runs to 14 residues. In DNA, the CDR3 is TGTGCCAGCACCCGACAGGGAACCTTAACTGAAGCTTTCTTT. It specifies CASTRQGTLTEAFF.

This chain joins TRBV2 and TRBJ1-1; D not certain. CDR1 is SNHLY, CDR2 FYNNEI, per germline. V was clipped by 1 base and J by 4 bases, with 7 bases between them. The length of the CDR3 is 13 residues. CDR3 sequence (DNA): TGTGCCAGCAGTGAAGAGGTGAGCACTGAAGCTTTCTTT. It encodes CASSEEVSTEAFF.

This clone was seen more than once but under ten times. The chain joins TRBV6-5 to TRBJ2-1; D might be TRBD1 (5 bases). V was clipped by 2 bases and J by 7 bases, with 9 bases between them. Germline CDR1 is MNHEY and CDR2 is SVGAGI. The CDR3 totals 13 residues. The CDR3 protein is CASSYTPGNEQFF. The CDR3 DNA follows: TGTGCCAGCAGTTACACGCCAGGGAATGAGCAGTTCTTC.

The chain is built from TRBV9 and TRBJ1-1; D is undetermined. Germline V gives CDR1 SGDLS, CDR2 YYNGEE. CDR3 size: 14 residues. The ends were cut back, 0 bases at V and 1 base at J, with 7 bases in the middle. CDR3 residues: CASSVVYTNTEAFF. The CDR3 nucleotides read TGTGCCAGCAGCGTAGTATATACGAACACTGAAGCTTTCTTT.

This chain connects TRBV7-3 to TRBJ2-7; no clear D gene. Deletions cut 5 bases from V and 0 bases from J, with 11 bases between. Per the germline V gene, CDR1 is SGHTA and CDR2 is FQGTGA. This CDR3 spans 14 amino acids. CDR3 in amino acids: CASSPRHNSYEQYF. The CDR3 nucleotides are TGTGCCAGCAGCCCAAGGCACAACTCCTACGAGCAGTACTTC.

As regards this clone: Other DNA sequences in the same sample also yield this CDR3. This chain joins TRBV6-5 and TRBJ1-3; possible D gene TRBD1, 6 bases. Looked up from germline, CDR1 is MNHEY and CDR2 is SVGAGI. Trimming pared 6 bases from V and 0 bases from J, leaving 12 bases between. This CDR3 is built from 15 residues. CDR3 amino acids: CASSPVQGSGNTIYF. CDR3 DNA sequence: TGTGCCAGCAGCCCCGTACAGGGCTCTGGAAACACCATATATTTT.

The CDR3 DNA follows: TGCGCCAGCACTACAGGGGAAGGCTACACCTTC. Amino acids: CASTTGEGYTF. J is TRBJ1-2 and V is TRBV10-2; 7 bases agree with TRBD1. This CDR3 comprises 11 residues. The germline CDR1 and CDR2 sequences are WSHSY and SAAADI. J gave up 8 bases and V 7 bases, and 4 bases lay outside the gene matches.

This rearrangement joins TRBV6-1 to TRBJ2-3, with a weak D call TRBD2 (6 bases). This CDR3 is 14 amino acids long. V lost 11 bases and J lost 2, with 17 bases in between. Germline values: CDR1 MNHNS, CDR2 SASEGT. CDR3 loop: CAHRRGSVTDTQYF. CDR3 nucleotide sequence: TGTGCCCACAGGAGGGGTTCCGTCACAGATACGCAGTATTTT.

V usage is TRBV6-4 and J usage is TRBJ2-3; 7 bases line up with TRBD2. V lost 8 bases and J lost 6; bases outside the gene matches: 17. Per germline, CDR1 MRHNA and CDR2 SNTAGT. CDR3 length: 16 amino acids. In nucleotides, the CDR3 is TGTGCCAGCTTACCTAAGAGGGAGGGGCTCCCGGATACGCAGTATTTT. The encoded protein is CASLPKREGLPDTQYF.

The rearrangement uses TRBV5-1 and TRBJ2-6; the D is unclear. V lost 4 bases and J lost 2, with 13 bases in between. Germline V lookup: CDR1 SGHRS, CDR2 YFSETQ. This CDR3 contains 16 residues. CDR3 nucleotides: TGCGCCAGCAGCGTAGGGTTCGGGCCTGGGGCCAACGTCCTGACTTTC. Its translation: CASSVGFGPGANVLTF. The whole variable domain, remainder taken from reference TRBV5-1 and TRBJ2-6, is KAGVTQTPRYLIKTRGQQVTLSCSPISGHRSVSWYQQTPGQGLQFLFEYFSETQRNKGNFPGRFSGRQFSNSRSEMNVSTLELGDSALYLCASSVGFGPGANVLTFGAGSRLTVL.

The V gene is TRBV5-1, the J gene TRBJ2-7; weak D call: TRBD1 (5 bases). The length of the CDR3 is 13 residues. Trimming took 4 bases from V and 6 from J, leaving 14 bases between them. Germline CDR1 SGHRS, CDR2 YFSETQ. CDR3 residues: CASSRTGNLEQYF. CDR3 coding DNA: TGCGCCAGCAGCCGAACAGGCAACCTCGAGCAGTACTTC. The full variable domain, its missing parts supplied by reference TRBV5-1 and TRBJ2-7, is KAGVTQTPRYLIKTRGQQVTLSCSPISGHRSVSWYQQTPGQGLQFLFEYFSETQRNKGNFPGRFSGRQFSNSRSEMNVSTLELGDSALYLCASSRTGNLEQYFGPGTRLTVT.

J is TRBJ2-5 and V is TRBV18; the D is unclear. The ends were cut back, 3 bases at V and 1 base at J, with 9 bases in the middle. The CDR3 spans 14 residues. The germline CDR1 and CDR2 sequences are KGHSH and LQKENI. The CDR3, as DNA: TGTGCCAGCTCACCGACCCTCACCCAAGAGACCCAGTACTTC. It yields the protein CASSPTLTQETQYF.

The chain is built from TRBV7-2 and TRBJ1-3; no reliable D call. The CDR3 consists of 15 residues. Germline V CDR1 and CDR2: SGHTA, FQGNSA. V was pared by 0 bases and J by 0 bases, with 6 bases between. In DNA form, the CDR3 reads TGTGCCAGCAGCTTAGCATGGGGCTCTGGAAACACCATATATTTT. This encodes CASSLAWGSGNTIYF.

The chain has TRBV10-2 and TRBJ2-5; D is uncertain. The DNA end is a closer match to TRBJ2-7, so the J assignment may be wrong. CDR1 is WSHSY and CDR2 is SAAADI in the germline V gene. The CDR3 contains 13 residues. The CDR3 sequence is CASSKRSSYEQYF. CDR3 coding DNA: TGCGCCAGCAGCAAGAGGAGCTCCTACGAGCAGTACTTC.

This clone was recorded once. V and J are TRBV5-4 and TRBJ2-5; 8 nucleotides align to TRBD2. CDR1 SGHNT and CDR2 YYREEE come from the germline V gene (reference sequence). The CDR3 is 15 residues long. Trimming removed 0 bases from V and 5 bases from J; junction bases left unmatched: 6. In nucleotides, the CDR3 is TGTGCCAGCAGCTTGGTTAGCGGGGTTACGGAGACCCAGTACTTC. Amino acid sequence: CASSLVSGVTETQYF. Full variable domain (missing parts from reference TRBV5-4 and TRBJ2-5): ETGVTQSPTHLIKTRGQQVTLRCSSQSGHNTVSWYQQALGQGPQFIFQYYREEENGRGNFPPRFSGLQFPNYSSELNVNALELDDSALYLCASSLVSGVTETQYFGPGTRLLVL.